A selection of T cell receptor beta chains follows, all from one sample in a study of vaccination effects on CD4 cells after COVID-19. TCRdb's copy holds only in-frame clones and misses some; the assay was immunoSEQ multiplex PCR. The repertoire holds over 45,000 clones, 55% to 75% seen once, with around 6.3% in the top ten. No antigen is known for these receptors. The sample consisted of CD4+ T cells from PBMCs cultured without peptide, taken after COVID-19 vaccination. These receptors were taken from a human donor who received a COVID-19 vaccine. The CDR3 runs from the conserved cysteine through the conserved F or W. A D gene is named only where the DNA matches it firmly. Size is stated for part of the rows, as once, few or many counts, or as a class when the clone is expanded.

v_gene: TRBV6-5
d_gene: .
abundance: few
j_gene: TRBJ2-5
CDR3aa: CASSSTGSGRETQYF
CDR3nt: TGTGCCAGCAGTTCGACCGGCTCCGGGCGGGAGACCCAGTACTTC

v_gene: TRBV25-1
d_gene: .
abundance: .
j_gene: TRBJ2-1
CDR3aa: CASSGQDSSNEQFF
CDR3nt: TGTGCCAGCAGTGGCCAGGACAGCTCTAATGAGCAGTTCTTC

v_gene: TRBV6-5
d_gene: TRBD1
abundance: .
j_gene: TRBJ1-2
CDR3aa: CASQGGDVYGYTF
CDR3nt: TGTGCCAGCCAAGGGGGCGACGTCTATGGCTACACCTTC

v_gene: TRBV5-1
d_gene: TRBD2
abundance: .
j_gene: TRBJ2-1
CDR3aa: CASSLLAGVRNEQFF
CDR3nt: TGCGCCAGCAGCTTACTAGCGGGAGTCCGGAATGAGCAGTTCTTC

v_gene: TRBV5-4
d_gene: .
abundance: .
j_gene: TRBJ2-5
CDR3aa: CASSPRQYQETQYF
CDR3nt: TGTGCCAGCAGCCCTAGACAGTACCAAGAGACCCAGTACTTC

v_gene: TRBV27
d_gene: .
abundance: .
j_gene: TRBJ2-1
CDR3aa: CASSLAGWNEQFF
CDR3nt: TGTGCCAGCAGTTTAGCAGGGTGGAATGAGCAGTTCTTC

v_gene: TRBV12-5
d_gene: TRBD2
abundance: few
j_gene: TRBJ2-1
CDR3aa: CASGYRTGLAGGESSYNEQFF
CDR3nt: TGTGCTAGTGGTTACCGGACGGGACTAGCGGGGGGGGAGAGCTCCTACAATGAGCAGTTCTTC

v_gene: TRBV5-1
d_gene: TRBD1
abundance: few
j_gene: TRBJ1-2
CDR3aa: CASSPRTGGDYGYTF
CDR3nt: TGCGCCAGCAGCCCCCGGACAGGGGGCGACTATGGCTACACCTTC

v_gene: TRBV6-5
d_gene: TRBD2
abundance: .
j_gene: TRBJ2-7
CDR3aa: CASKETSGMNEQYF
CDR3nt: TGTGCCAGCAAAGAGACTAGCGGGATGAACGAGCAGTACTTC

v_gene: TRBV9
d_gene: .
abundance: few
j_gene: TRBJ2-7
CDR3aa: CASSFDGHEQYF
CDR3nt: TGTGCCAGCAGCTTTGACGGACACGAGCAGTACTTC

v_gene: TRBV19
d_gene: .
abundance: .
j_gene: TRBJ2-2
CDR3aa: CASSIVAGWTGELFF
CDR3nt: TGTGCCAGTAGTATAGTGGCAGGGTGGACCGGGGAGCTGTTTTTT

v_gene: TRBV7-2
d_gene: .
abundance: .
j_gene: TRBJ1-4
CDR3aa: CASSYPGGKLFF
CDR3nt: TGTGCCAGCAGCTACCCGGGAGGAAAACTGTTTTTT

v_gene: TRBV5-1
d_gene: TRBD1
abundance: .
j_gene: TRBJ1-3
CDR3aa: CASSFTGAFGNTIYF
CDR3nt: TGCGCCAGCAGCTTTACAGGGGCTTTTGGAAACACCATATATTTT

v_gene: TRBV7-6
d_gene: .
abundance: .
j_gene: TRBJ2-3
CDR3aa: CASSRRGGRGGDTQYF
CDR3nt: TGTGCCAGCAGCCGCCGTGGCGGGAGAGGGGGGGATACGCAGTATTTT

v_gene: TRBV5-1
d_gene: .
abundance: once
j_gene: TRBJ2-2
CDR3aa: CASSDLTNTGELFF
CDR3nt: TGCGCCAGCAGCGACCTGACAAACACCGGGGAGCTGTTTTTT

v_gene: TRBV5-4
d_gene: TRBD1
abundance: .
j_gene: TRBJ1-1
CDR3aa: CASSLGGQGAVEAFF
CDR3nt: TGTGCCAGCAGCTTGGGTGGACAGGGGGCTGTCGAAGCTTTCTTT

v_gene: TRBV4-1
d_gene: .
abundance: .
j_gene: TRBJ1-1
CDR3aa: CASSQMENTEAFF
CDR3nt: TGCGCCAGCAGCCAAATGGAGAACACTGAAGCTTTCTTT

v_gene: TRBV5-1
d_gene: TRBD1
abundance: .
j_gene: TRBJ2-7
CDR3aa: CASSLKRDSIYEQYF
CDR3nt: TGCGCCAGCAGCTTGAAACGGGACAGCATTTACGAGCAGTACTTC

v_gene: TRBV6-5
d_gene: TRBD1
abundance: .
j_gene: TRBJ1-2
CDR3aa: CASSRRQGAGYGYTF
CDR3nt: TGTGCCAGCAGTCGGCGACAGGGGGCCGGCTATGGCTACACCTTC

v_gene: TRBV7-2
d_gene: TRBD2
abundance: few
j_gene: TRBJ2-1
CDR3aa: CASSFGTSGRTGSYNEQFF
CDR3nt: TGTGCCAGCAGCTTTGGGACTAGCGGGAGGACAGGCTCCTACAATGAGCAGTTCTTC

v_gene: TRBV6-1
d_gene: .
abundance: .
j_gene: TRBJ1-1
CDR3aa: CASSEWQGNTEAFF
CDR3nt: TGTGCCAGCAGTGAATGGCAGGGGAACACTGAAGCTTTCTTT

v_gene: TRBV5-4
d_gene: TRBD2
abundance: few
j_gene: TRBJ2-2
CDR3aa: CASSLVGLAGGRSTGELFF
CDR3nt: TGTGCCAGCAGCTTGGTGGGACTAGCGGGGGGGCGATCCACCGGGGAGCTGTTTTTT

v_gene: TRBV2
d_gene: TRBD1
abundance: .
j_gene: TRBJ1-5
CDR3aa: CASSSTGVGNQPQHF
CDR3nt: TGTGCCAGCAGCAGTACAGGGGTGGGCAATCAGCCCCAGCATTTT

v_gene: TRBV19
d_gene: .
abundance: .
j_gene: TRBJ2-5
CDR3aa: CASRKDGVETQYF
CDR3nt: TGTGCCAGTAGGAAGGATGGGGTTGAGACCCAGTACTTC

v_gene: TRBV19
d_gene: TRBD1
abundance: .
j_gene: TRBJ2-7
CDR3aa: CASSSGTQGAEQYF
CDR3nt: TGTGCCAGTAGTAGCGGGACTCAGGGGGCCGAGCAGTACTTC

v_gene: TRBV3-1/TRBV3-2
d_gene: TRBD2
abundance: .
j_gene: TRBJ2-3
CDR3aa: CASSPRLAGHTDTQYF
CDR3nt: TGTGCCAGCAGCCCCAGACTAGCGGGGCACACAGATACGCAGTATTTT

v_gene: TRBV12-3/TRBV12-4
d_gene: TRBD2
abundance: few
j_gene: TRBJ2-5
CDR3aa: CASSQTSAQAQYF
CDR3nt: TGTGCCAGCAGTCAGACTAGCGCCCAGGCCCAGTACTTC

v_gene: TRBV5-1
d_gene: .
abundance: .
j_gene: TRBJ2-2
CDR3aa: CASSWGDRNTGELFF
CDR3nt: TGCGCCAGCAGCTGGGGCGACAGAAACACCGGGGAGCTGTTTTTT

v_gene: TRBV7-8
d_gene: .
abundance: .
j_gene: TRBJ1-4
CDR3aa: CASSSTTNRLDEKLFF
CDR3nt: TGTGCCAGCAGCTCTACGACAAACCGCCTGGATGAAAAACTGTTTTTT

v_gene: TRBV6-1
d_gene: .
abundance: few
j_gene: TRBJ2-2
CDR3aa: CASSETHSTGELFF
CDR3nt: TGTGCCAGCAGTGAAACACATAGCACCGGGGAGCTGTTTTTT

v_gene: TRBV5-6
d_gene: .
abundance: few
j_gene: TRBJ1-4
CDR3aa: CASSPWIATNEKLFF
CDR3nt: TGTGCCAGCAGCCCATGGATTGCAACTAATGAAAAACTGTTTTTT

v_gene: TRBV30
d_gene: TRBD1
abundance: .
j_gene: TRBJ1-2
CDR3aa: CAWSRDRPRGYTF
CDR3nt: TGTGCCTGGAGTAGGGACAGGCCTCGGGGCTACACCTTC

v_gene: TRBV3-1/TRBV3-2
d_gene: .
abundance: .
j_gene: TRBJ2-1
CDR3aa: CASSQVGNEQFF
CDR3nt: TGTGCCAGCAGCCAAGTGGGCAATGAGCAGTTCTTC

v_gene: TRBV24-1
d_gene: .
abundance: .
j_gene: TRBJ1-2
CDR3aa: CATSDTGTGYGYTF
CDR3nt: TGTGCCACCAGTGACACCGGGACGGGGTATGGCTACACCTTC

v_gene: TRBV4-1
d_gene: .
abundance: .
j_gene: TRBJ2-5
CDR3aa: CASSQEVNLLGAQYF
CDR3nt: TGCGCCAGCAGCCAAGAAGTCAATCTCCTGGGAGCCCAGTACTTC

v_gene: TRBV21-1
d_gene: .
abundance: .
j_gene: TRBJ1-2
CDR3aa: CASLRGGSNYGYTF
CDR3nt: TGTGCCAGCCTCCGCGGTGGCAGTAACTATGGCTACACCTTC

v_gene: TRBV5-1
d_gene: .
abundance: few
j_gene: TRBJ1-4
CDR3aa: CASSLVSPNEKLFF
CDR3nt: TGCGCCAGCAGCTTGGTCAGCCCAAATGAAAAACTGTTTTTT

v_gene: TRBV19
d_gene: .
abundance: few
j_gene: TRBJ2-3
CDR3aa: CAAGQSNTDTQYF
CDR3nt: TGTGCCGCGGGACAGTCTAACACAGATACGCAGTATTTT

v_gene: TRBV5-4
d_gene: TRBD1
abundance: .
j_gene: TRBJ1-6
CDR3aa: CASSYNRGRALHF
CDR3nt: TGTGCCAGCAGCTATAACAGGGGGCGCGCCCTCCACTTT

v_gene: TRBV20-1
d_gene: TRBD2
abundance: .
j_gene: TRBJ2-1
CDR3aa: CSASSGIAGPNEQFF
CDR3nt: TGCAGTGCTAGTTCGGGGATAGCGGGCCCTAATGAGCAGTTCTTC

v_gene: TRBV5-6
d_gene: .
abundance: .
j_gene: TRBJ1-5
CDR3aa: CASSLQASEPQHF
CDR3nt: TGTGCCAGCAGCTTGCAGGCTTCCGAGCCCCAGCATTTT

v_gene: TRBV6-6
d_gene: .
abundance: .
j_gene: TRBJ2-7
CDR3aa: CASSGPGSGSSYEQYF
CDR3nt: TGTGCCAGCAGTGGCCCGGGTAGCGGTAGCTCCTACGAGCAGTACTTC

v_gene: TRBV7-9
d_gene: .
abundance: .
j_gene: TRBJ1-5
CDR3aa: CASSPYDGGQPQHF
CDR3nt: TGTGCCAGCAGCCCATACGACGGAGGGCAGCCCCAGCATTTT

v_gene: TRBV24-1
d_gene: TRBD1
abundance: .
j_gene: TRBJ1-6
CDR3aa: CATTPGQCNSPLHF
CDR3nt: TGTGCCACCACCCCGGGACAGTGTAATTCACCCCTCCACTTT

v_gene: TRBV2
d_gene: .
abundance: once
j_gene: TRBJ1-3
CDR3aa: CASSSDRTAWATGNTIYF
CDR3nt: TGTGCCAGCAGTTCGGACCGAACTGCCTGGGCGACGGGAAACACCATATATTTT

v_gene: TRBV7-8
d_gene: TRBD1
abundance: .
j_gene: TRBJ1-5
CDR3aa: CASSLGGTGFQAQPQHF
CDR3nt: TGTGCCAGCAGCTTAGGCGGGACAGGGTTTCAGGCTCAGCCCCAGCATTTT

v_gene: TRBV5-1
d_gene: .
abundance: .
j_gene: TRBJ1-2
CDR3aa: CASGPGPDNYGYTF
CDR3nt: TGCGCCAGCGGACCGGGACCGGATAACTATGGCTACACCTTC

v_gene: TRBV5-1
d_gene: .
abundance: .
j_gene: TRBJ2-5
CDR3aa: CASSSTEETQYF
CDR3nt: TGCGCCAGCAGTTCGACGGAAGAGACCCAGTACTTC

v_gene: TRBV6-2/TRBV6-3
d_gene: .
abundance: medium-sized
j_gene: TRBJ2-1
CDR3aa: CASSYIPLLAWNEQFF
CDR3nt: TGTGCCAGCAGTTACATCCCCCTACTAGCTTGGAATGAGCAGTTCTTC

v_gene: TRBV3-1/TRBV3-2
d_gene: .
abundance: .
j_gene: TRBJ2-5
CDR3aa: CASSQVRGQTQYF
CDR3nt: TGTGCCAGCAGCCAGGTGCGGGGTCAGACCCAGTACTTC

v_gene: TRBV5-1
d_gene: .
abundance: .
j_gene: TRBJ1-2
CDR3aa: CASSSSGTLNYGYTF
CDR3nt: TGCGCCAGCAGCTCTAGCGGGACACTTAACTATGGCTACACCTTC

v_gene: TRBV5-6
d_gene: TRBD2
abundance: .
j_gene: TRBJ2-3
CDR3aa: CASSPGGPRRDTQYF
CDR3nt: TGTGCCAGCAGTCCGGGGGGGCCGCGAAGGGATACGCAGTATTTT

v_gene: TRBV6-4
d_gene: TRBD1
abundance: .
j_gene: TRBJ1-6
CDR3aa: CASSPGTGENSPLHF
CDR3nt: TGTGCCAGCAGTCCCGGGACAGGAGAGAATTCACCCCTCCACTTT

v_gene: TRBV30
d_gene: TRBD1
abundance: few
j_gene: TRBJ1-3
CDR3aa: CAWSGTGGNTIYF
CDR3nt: TGTGCCTGGAGTGGGACAGGTGGAAACACCATATATTTT

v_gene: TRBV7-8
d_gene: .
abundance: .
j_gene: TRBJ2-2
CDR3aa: CASSLGQSNTGELFF
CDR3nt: TGTGCCAGCAGCCTGGGACAATCGAACACCGGGGAGCTGTTTTTT

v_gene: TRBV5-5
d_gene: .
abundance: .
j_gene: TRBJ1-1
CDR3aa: CASSLDTEAFF
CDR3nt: TGTGCCAGCAGCCTTGACACTGAAGCTTTCTTT

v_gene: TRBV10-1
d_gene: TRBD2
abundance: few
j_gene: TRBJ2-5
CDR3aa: CASSGTSGRSETQYF
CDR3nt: TGCGCCAGCAGCGGGACTAGCGGGAGATCGGAGACCCAGTACTTC

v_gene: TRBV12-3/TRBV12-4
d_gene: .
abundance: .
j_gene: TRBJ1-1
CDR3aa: CASSLQVITEAFF
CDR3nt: TGTGCCAGCAGTTTACAGGTGATCACTGAAGCTTTCTTT

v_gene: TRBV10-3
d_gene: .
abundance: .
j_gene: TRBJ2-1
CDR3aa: CAISVSDEQFF
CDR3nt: TGTGCCATCAGTGTTTCCGATGAGCAGTTCTTC